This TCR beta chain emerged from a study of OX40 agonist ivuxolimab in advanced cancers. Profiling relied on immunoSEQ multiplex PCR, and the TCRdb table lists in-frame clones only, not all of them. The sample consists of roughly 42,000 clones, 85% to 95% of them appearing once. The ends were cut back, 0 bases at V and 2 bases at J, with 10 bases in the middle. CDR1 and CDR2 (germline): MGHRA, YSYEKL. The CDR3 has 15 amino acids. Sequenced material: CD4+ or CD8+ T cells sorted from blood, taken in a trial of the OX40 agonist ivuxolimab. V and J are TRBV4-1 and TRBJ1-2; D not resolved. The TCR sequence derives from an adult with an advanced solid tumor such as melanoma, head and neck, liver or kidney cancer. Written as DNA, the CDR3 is TGCGCCAGCAGCCAAGATCAAAGGGAGAACTATGGCTACACCTTC. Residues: CASSQDQRENYGYTF.